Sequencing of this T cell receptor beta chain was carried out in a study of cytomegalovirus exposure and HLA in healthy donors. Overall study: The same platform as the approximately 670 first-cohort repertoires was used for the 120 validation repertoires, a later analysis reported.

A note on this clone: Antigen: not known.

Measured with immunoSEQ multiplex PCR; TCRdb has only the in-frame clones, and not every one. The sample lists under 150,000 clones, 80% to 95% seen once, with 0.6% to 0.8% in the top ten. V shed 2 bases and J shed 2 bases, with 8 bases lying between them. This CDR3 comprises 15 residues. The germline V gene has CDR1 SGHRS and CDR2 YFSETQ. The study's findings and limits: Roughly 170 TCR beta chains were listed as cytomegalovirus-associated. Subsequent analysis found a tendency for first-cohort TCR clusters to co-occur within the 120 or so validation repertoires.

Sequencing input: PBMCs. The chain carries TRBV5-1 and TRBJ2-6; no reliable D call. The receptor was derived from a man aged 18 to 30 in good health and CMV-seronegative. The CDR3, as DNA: TGCGCCAGCAGCTTTTATCGGGCTGGGGCCAACGTCCTGACTTTC. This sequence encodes CASSFYRAGANVLTF.